Following are 24 T cell receptor beta chains from one sample sequenced in a study of blood T cell repertoires in COVID-19. TCRdb's table, derived via immunoSEQ multiplex PCR, lists solely in-frame clones and lacks some. The table lists 200,000 or so clones, roughly 90% of them singletons, with less than 4.5% in the top ten. Sequencing was performed on PBMCs or T cells enriched from blood (not recorded which). These receptors were taken from a woman between 40 and 50 years old with acute COVID-19.

This clone appeared a single time. V and J are TRBV19 and TRBJ1-1; D possibly corresponds to TRBD1 (6 bases). The CDR3 has 13 amino acids. The germline gives CDR1 LNHDA, CDR2 SQIVND (reference sequence). V dropped 4 bases and J dropped 4 bases, with 10 bases sitting between them. The CDR3 is CASSRGHLTEAFF. CDR3 sequence (DNA): TGTGCCAGTAGTAGGGGACATCTCACTGAAGCTTTCTTT.

The V call is TRBV6-5, the J call TRBJ1-1, with D tentatively TRBD1 (6 bases). V shed 6 bases and J shed 2 bases, with 13 bases lying between them. Germline-derived CDR1 and CDR2 are MNHEY and SVGAGI. The CDR3 totals 14 residues. Here the CDR3 reads CASSRTGSNTEAFF. The CDR3 nucleotides are TGTGCCAGCAGCCGAACAGGGAGTAACACTGAAGCTTTCTTT.

This sequence joins TRBV12-5 and TRBJ2-1; D gene uncertain. V was shortened by 1 base and J by 12 bases, with 16 bases between the two germline ends. This CDR3 comprises 14 residues. Germline values: CDR1 LGHNT, CDR2 FRNRAP. The CDR3 loop reads CASGLDTWQARQFF. The CDR3 DNA reads TGTGCTAGTGGTTTGGATACCTGGCAGGCTCGGCAGTTCTTC.

The chain couples TRBV9 to TRBJ1-1; D remains unclear. There are 12 residues in the CDR3. Germline V lookup: CDR1 SGDLS, CDR2 YYNGEE. The V and J ends lost 5 bases and 6 bases respectively, with 11 bases between them. The CDR3 reads CASRASEAEAFF. The CDR3 nucleotides read TGTGCCAGCAGGGCAAGTGAAGCTGAAGCTTTCTTT.

The gene calls are TRBV5-4 and TRBJ1-2; no clear D. The CDR3 spans 16 residues. The V gene's germline CDR1 is SGHNT and CDR2 YYREEE (reference sequence). The V end lost 0 bases, the J end lost 4 bases, and 16 bases lay between the germline ends. CDR3 nucleotide sequence: TGTGCCAGCAGCTTGGCTGGTGGCCTACGGAGCTATGGCTACACCTTC. Translated, it gives CASSLAGGLRSYGYTF.

The chain has TRBV4-2 and TRBJ1-2; a possible D gene is TRBD1 (6 bases). V was clipped by 0 bases and J by 5 bases, with 13 bases between them. The CDR3 consists of 15 residues. From germline, CDR1 is LGHNA and CDR2 YNFKEQ. CDR3 sequence reads: CASSQEISGVYGYTF. CDR3 nucleotides: TGTGCCAGCAGCCAAGAGATATCAGGGGTATATGGCTACACCTTC.

The V and J genes are TRBV6-4 and TRBJ2-3; perhaps TRBD2 as D (6 bases). The CDR3 contains 14 residues. With 4 bases removed from V and 0 bases from J, the gap between germline ends came to 8 bases. Germline CDR1 is MRHNA and CDR2 is SNTAGT. CDR3 region: CASSARGSTDTQYF. For the CDR3, the DNA is TGTGCCAGCAGTGCCCGGGGGAGCACAGATACGCAGTATTTT.

This chain joins TRBV19 and TRBJ2-6; 8 bases agree with TRBD2. Trimming cost V 4 bases and J 12 bases; bases outside gene matches: 8. From germline, CDR1 is LNHDA and CDR2 SQIVND (reference sequence). The CDR3 sequence is 14 residues long. CDR3 sequence (DNA): TGTGCCAGTAGTACGGTAGCGGGGAAAGGCGTCCTGACTTTC. It specifies CASSTVAGKGVLTF.

The chain has TRBV29-1 and TRBJ2-1, with D maybe TRBD1 (5 bases). This CDR3 has 12 amino acids. Between the trimmed V and J ends, which lost 7 bases and 7 bases, there was a span of 14 bases. The germline CDR1 and CDR2 sequences are SQVTM and ANQGSEA. For the CDR3, the DNA is TGCAGCGGCCAAGGGGCTAGAAATGAGCAGTTCTTC. This codes for CSGQGARNEQFF.

This clone has only a few counts. The chain joins TRBV19 to TRBJ2-1; 7 bases are shared with TRBD1. The J segment lost 6 bases and the V segment lost 7 bases, leaving 12 bases of the junction unmatched. Germline assignment: CDR1 LNHDA and CDR2 SQIVND (reference sequence). CDR3 size: 15 residues. The CDR3 sequence: CASTLDRRRANEQFF. The CDR3 DNA sequence: TGTGCCAGTACTCTGGACAGGCGAAGAGCCAATGAGCAGTTCTTC.

The genes are TRBV5-6 and TRBJ1-3, with unresolved D. Germline V gives CDR1 SGHDT, CDR2 YYEEEE. This CDR3 has 13 residues. CDR3 residues: CVSSGDSGNTIYF. The DNA for the CDR3 is TGTGTCTCAAGCGGGGACTCTGGAAACACCATATATTTT.

This clone was counted a single time. This chain links TRBV7-9 with TRBJ1-1; D unclear. CDR3 length: 13 residues. The germline V gene has CDR1 SEHNR and CDR2 FQNEAQ (reference sequence). Trimming removed 5 bases at V and 4 bases at J, with 11 bases between. The CDR3 loop is CASSESSGTEAFF. The CDR3 bases are TGTGCCAGCAGCGAGAGTTCGGGCACTGAAGCTTTCTTT.

The V call is TRBV5-5, the J call TRBJ2-4; 14 bases align to TRBD2. The CDR3 contains 18 residues. The trim removed 0 bases at V and 6 bases at J, leaving 8 bases unmatched. Germline CDR1 reads SGHKS; CDR2 reads YYEKEE (reference sequence). In nucleotides, the CDR3 is TGTGCCAGCAGCTTGGCGCCCGGACTAGCGGGGGGCGGAAACATTCAGTACTTC. The encoded protein is CASSLAPGLAGGGNIQYF.

This CDR3 is CASSLDGRSYEQYF. The CDR3 nucleotides are TGCGCCAGCAGCTTGGACGGTCGGTCATACGAGCAGTACTTC. The chain couples TRBV5-1 to TRBJ2-7, with D unresolved. This CDR3 comprises 14 residues. Germline V lookup: CDR1 SGHRS, CDR2 YFSETQ. V lost 0 bases and J 4 bases, leaving 11 bases between the germline ends.

The gene calls are TRBV18 and TRBJ1-1, with D possibly TRBD1 on 5 matching bases. CDR1 is KGHSH and CDR2 is LQKENI in the germline V gene. The CDR3 length is 18 residues. V was cut by 6 bases and J by 3 bases, with 26 bases left in between. In DNA, the CDR3 is TGTGCCAGCTCCCCAGGGTGGATGGCAGGGAGGGGAGACACTGAAGCTTTCTTT. As protein: CASSPGWMAGRGDTEAFF.

The gene calls are TRBV9 and TRBJ2-5; 8 bases are a match to TRBD1. The length of the CDR3 is 15 residues. The germline V gene has CDR1 SGDLS and CDR2 YYNGEE. Trimming took 1 base from V and 4 from J; bases not matched to a gene: 6. CDR3 DNA: TGTGCCAGCAGCGTATGGGACAGGCAAGGAGAGACCCAGTACTTC. Translating it yields CASSVWDRQGETQYF.

The chain carries TRBV7-2 and TRBJ2-1, with 13 bases that match TRBD2. Per the germline V gene, CDR1 is SGHTA and CDR2 is FQGNSA. After removal of 3 bases from V and 8 bases from J, the junction contained 7 bases not matched to a gene. The CDR3 runs 16 residues. The CDR3 protein is CASSFRLAGGGYEQFF. As DNA, the CDR3 is TGTGCCAGCAGCTTCAGACTAGCGGGGGGTGGTTATGAGCAGTTCTTC.

V is TRBV7-9 and J is TRBJ1-2, with 11 bases identical to TRBD1. This CDR3 contains 16 residues. V gave up 3 bases and J gave up 3 bases; unmatched junction bases: 6. The germline V gene has CDR1 SEHNR and CDR2 FQNEAQ (reference sequence). The CDR3 is CASSLEGQGADYGYTF. The CDR3 bases are TGTGCCAGCAGCTTGGAAGGACAGGGGGCGGACTATGGCTACACCTTC.

The genes are TRBV6-1 and TRBJ2-7, with 10 bases matching TRBD1. This CDR3 has 17 residues. Germline values: CDR1 MNHNS, CDR2 SASEGT. V gave up 4 bases and J gave up 4 bases; unmatched junction bases: 13. In nucleotides, the CDR3 is TGTGCCAGCAGTGTGGTTGGACAGGGGGGTGAAGGGTACGAGCAGTACGTC. It specifies CASSVVGQGGEGYEQYV.

The CDR3 nucleotides read TGTGCCAGCAGCTTGACCAGGATTCCCTACGAGCAGTACTTC. Translation gives CASSLTRIPYEQYF. This chain joins TRBV6-2 or TRBV6-3 and TRBJ2-7, with D uncertain. V dropped 6 bases and J dropped 2 bases, with 14 bases sitting between them. The germline V gene has CDR1 MNHEY and CDR2 SVGEGT. There are 14 residues in the CDR3.

The V gene is TRBV6-5, the J gene TRBJ1-1, with 7 bases lining up with TRBD1. The germline V gene has CDR1 MNHEY and CDR2 SVGAGI. The CDR3 has 13 amino acids. V lost 4 bases, J lost 3 bases, and 2 bases stayed unmatched. CDR3 nucleotide sequence: TGTGCCAGCAGTTTCGACAGGGACACTGAAGCTTTCTTT. Translation: CASSFDRDTEAFF.

V gene TRBV7-2 combines with J gene TRBJ2-3; 11 bases are shared with TRBD2. CDR1 is SGHTA, CDR2 FQGNSA, per germline. Trimming removed 1 base from V and 4 bases from J; junction bases left unmatched: 4. The CDR3 is made up of 16 amino acids. CDR3 loop: CASSLVGTSGSDTQYF. The CDR3 DNA is TGTGCCAGCAGCTTAGTAGGGACTAGCGGATCAGATACGCAGTATTTT.

The genes are TRBV12-3 or TRBV12-4 and TRBJ2-1, with TRBD2 matching 7 bases. The CDR3 contains 13 residues. Losses at the gene ends were 3 bases for V and 8 bases for J; bases not matched to a gene: 4. The CDR3 DNA is TGTGCCAGCAGTTTCGGGACTAATGATGAGCAGTTCTTC. Translated: CASSFGTNDEQFF.

The rearrangement uses TRBV24-1 and TRBJ1-1, with unresolved D. From germline, CDR1 is KGHDR and CDR2 SFDVKD. Deletions cut 1 base from V and 2 bases from J, with 4 bases between. The CDR3 extends over 13 amino acids. CDR3 bases: TGTGCCACCAGTGATTTTTTAAACACTGAAGCTTTCTTT. This codes for CATSDFLNTEAFF.